Presented here are 4 T cell receptor beta chains from one specimen sequenced in a study of cytomegalovirus exposure and HLA in healthy donors. Use of 60 Vbeta and 13 Jbeta primers characterized the PCR. TCRdb keeps only in-frame clones here, not all; method: immunoSEQ multiplex PCR. There are around 64,000 clones in the sample; more than 80% occur only once, and roughly 2% lies in the top ten. Sequencing was done on a sample of PBMCs. These receptor sequences come from a young woman in good health and CMV-seronegative.

The gene calls are TRBV5-1 and TRBJ2-2; 11 bases map to TRBD2. Unmatched junction bases numbered 12, after V lost 6 bases and J lost 5 bases. The CDR3 is made up of 17 amino acids. Germline assignment: CDR1 SGHRS and CDR2 YFSETQ. This CDR3 reads CASKYFSGRAGTGELFF. The DNA for the CDR3 is TGCGCCAGCAAATACTTTAGCGGGAGGGCCGGGACCGGGGAGCTGTTTTTT.

Turning to this clone: Other DNA sequences of this sample code for an identical CDR3. The chain uses TRBV19 and TRBJ2-1; 9 nucleotides agree with TRBD2. The CDR3 totals 14 residues. The V gene end was trimmed by 4 bases and the J gene end by 8 bases; junction bases not matched to a gene: 6. Germline V gene data show CDR1 as LNHDA and CDR2 as SQIVND (reference sequence). In DNA, the CDR3 is TGTGCCAGTAGTAATAGCGGGAGTAGGGATGAGCAGTTCTTC. Its protein product is CASSNSGSRDEQFF.

The V call is TRBV5-4, the J call TRBJ1-1; the D gene is possibly TRBD1 (6 bases). The V gene's germline CDR1 is SGHNT and CDR2 YYREEE (reference sequence). The CDR3 is made up of 14 amino acids. V was trimmed by 4 bases and J by 1 base, leaving 11 bases between them. The CDR3 is CASSRTGTNTEAFF. CDR3 nucleotide sequence: TGTGCCAGCAGCCGCACAGGGACGAACACTGAAGCTTTCTTT. Combining the CDR3 with reference TRBV5-4 and TRBJ1-1 gives the whole variable domain ETGVTQSPTHLIKTRGQQVTLRCSSQSGHNTVSWYQQALGQGPQFIFQYYREEENGRGNFPPRFSGLQFPNYSSELNVNALELDDSALYLCASSRTGTNTEAFFGQGTRLTVV.

The chain couples TRBV19 to TRBJ1-2, with 8 nucleotides matching TRBD1. V gave up 5 bases and J gave up 0 bases; unmatched junction bases: 2. This CDR3 is 14 amino acids long. From germline, CDR1 is LNHDA and CDR2 SQIVND (reference sequence). The CDR3 spells CASSLQGANYGYTF. DNA of the CDR3: TGTGCCAGTAGTCTACAGGGGGCTAACTATGGCTACACCTTC.